The rows below give T cell receptor beta chains drawn from one sample of a study of blood T cell repertoires in COVID-19. The assay was immunoSEQ multiplex PCR, and TCRdb's table has in-frame clones only and misses some. This table has under 150,000 clones, roughly 84% appearing once. The sequenced sample consisted of PBMCs or T cells enriched from blood (not recorded which). All receptors come from a woman between 45 and 60 years old who had been exposed to COVID-19. Each CDR3 is given with its conserved first and last residue. D genes are given only for firm matches. Rows give clone size only sometimes, using once, few, many, or a class for an expanded clone.

>-|TRBD1|TRBJ2-7|TRBV5-5
CASSSGQGAGEQYF
TGTGCCAGCAGCTCCGGACAGGGGGCGGGTGAGCAGTACTTC
>once|-|TRBJ2-1|TRBV19
CVEQANEQFF
TGTGTAGAACAGGCCAATGAGCAGTTCTTC
>-|-|TRBJ1-1|TRBV7-7
CASSPDRLTEAFF
TGTGCTAGCAGCCCTGACAGGTTAACTGAAGCTTTCTTT
>-|-|TRBJ2-1|TRBV5-6
CASSLVAVLSSYNEQFF
TGTGCCAGCAGCTTGGTTGCGGTCCTGAGCTCCTACAATGAGCAGTTCTTC
>once|-|TRBJ2-3|TRBV27
CASSLEGGWGDTQYF
TGTGCCAGCAGTTTAGAAGGGGGTTGGGGAGATACGCAGTATTTT
>once|-|TRBJ1-4|TRBV7-2
CASSLLSGEKLFF
TGTGCCAGCAGCTTACTTTCGGGGGAAAAACTGTTTTTT
>-|-|TRBJ1-2|TRBV27
CASSLGRGDGYTF
TGTGCCAGCAGTTTAGGGCGGGGGGATGGCTACACCTTC
>-|-|TRBJ1-4|TRBV7-9
CASTRMVGLNEKLFF
TGTGCCAGCACCCGGATGGTGGGGCTAAATGAAAAACTGTTTTTT
>-|-|TRBJ2-2|TRBV7-8
CASSLQPSDTGELFF
TGTGCCAGCAGCTTACAACCTAGCGACACCGGGGAGCTGTTTTTT
>-|TRBD1|TRBJ1-5|TRBV18
CASSPSQGGSQPQHF
TGTGCCAGCTCACCTTCGCAGGGGGGTAGTCAGCCCCAGCATTTT
>-|TRBD2|TRBJ2-7|TRBV27
CASSLGTSGSIDEQYF
TGTGCCAGCAGTTTAGGGACTAGCGGGAGTATTGACGAGCAGTACTTC
>-|-|TRBJ2-7|TRBV7-9
CASSPDRLSRSSYEQYF
TGTGCCAGCAGCCCCGACCGACTGTCACGGAGCTCCTACGAGCAGTACTTC
>-|-|TRBJ2-7|TRBV25-1
CASSSGLYEQYF
TGTGCCAGCAGTTCGGGACTCTACGAGCAGTACTTC
>-|-|TRBJ2-7|TRBV11-2
CASSLTGRGGRWSGYEQYF
TGTGCCAGCAGCCTAACCGGCCGCGGCGGCCGGTGGTCTGGTTACGAGCAGTACTTC
>-|-|TRBJ1-1|TRBV25-1
CASRDSGEAFF
TGTGCCAGCAGGGACAGTGGGGAAGCTTTCTTT
>-|TRBD1|TRBJ1-2|TRBV6-6
CASSPGQAYGYTF
TGTGCCAGCAGTCCGGGACAGGCCTATGGCTACACCTTC
>-|-|TRBJ1-1|TRBV6-6
CASSPTTGGAFF
TGTGCCAGCAGCCCCACAACCGGGGGGGCTTTCTTT
>-|TRBD1|TRBJ1-2|TRBV19
CASSDRGRDGYTF
TGTGCCAGTAGCGACAGGGGGCGCGATGGCTACACCTTC
>-|-|TRBJ2-1|TRBV6-5
CASSYFGQQGDEQFF
TGTGCCAGCAGTTACTTTGGCCAGCAGGGCGATGAGCAGTTCTTC
>-|TRBD2|TRBJ2-7|TRBV5-4
CASSQTSVSYEQYF
TGTGCCAGCAGCCAGACTAGCGTTTCCTACGAGCAGTACTTC
>-|-|TRBJ1-5|TRBV19
CASSLDTNQPQHF
TGTGCCAGTAGTTTGGACACGAATCAGCCCCAGCATTTT
>-|TRBD2|TRBJ2-7|TRBV6-6
CASSRVAGGRGENEQYF
TGTGCCAGCAGTCGAGTAGCGGGGGGGCGTGGGGAGAACGAGCAGTACTTC
>-|-|TRBJ1-6|TRBV6-5
CASRTGGVDSPLHF
TGTGCCAGCAGAACGGGAGGGGTGGATTCACCCCTCCACTTT
>-|-|TRBJ1-3|TRBV29-1
CSVEEPAGQKGNTIYF
TGCAGCGTTGAAGAGCCGGCGGGTCAAAAAGGGAACACCATATATTTT
>few|TRBD1|TRBJ1-5|TRBV28
CASRDRGNINQPQHF
TGTGCCAGCAGAGACAGGGGAAACATCAATCAGCCCCAGCATTTT
>once|TRBD1|TRBJ1-2|TRBV12-3/TRBV12-4
CASSGDRVLGYTF
TGTGCCAGCAGTGGAGACAGGGTTTTAGGCTACACCTTC
>-|TRBD1|TRBJ1-5|TRBV9
CASSGGQGADQPQHF
TGTGCCAGCAGCGGAGGCCAGGGGGCGGATCAGCCCCAGCATTTT
>-|-|TRBJ2-1|TRBV9
CASSAQGNEQFF
TGTGCCAGCAGCGCACAGGGCAATGAGCAGTTCTTC
>once|TRBD2|TRBJ2-1|TRBV9
CASSGSGGHSYNEQFF
TGTGCCAGCAGCGGTAGCGGGGGGCACTCCTACAATGAGCAGTTCTTC
>-|TRBD1|TRBJ2-7|TRBV10-3
CAISEAGGSYEQYF
TGTGCCATCAGTGAGGCAGGGGGCTCCTACGAGCAGTACTTC
>-|-|TRBJ2-5|TRBV29-1
CSVRTTVQETQYF
TGCAGCGTACGAACGACAGTTCAAGAGACCCAGTACTTC
>-|-|TRBJ1-1|TRBV7-6
CASSPSKGRVDTEAFF
TGTGCCAGCAGCCCATCCAAAGGGAGGGTCGACACTGAAGCTTTCTTT
>-|-|TRBJ2-7|TRBV7-9
CASSSRDFYEQYF
TGTGCCAGCAGCTCCCGGGATTTCTACGAGCAGTACTTC